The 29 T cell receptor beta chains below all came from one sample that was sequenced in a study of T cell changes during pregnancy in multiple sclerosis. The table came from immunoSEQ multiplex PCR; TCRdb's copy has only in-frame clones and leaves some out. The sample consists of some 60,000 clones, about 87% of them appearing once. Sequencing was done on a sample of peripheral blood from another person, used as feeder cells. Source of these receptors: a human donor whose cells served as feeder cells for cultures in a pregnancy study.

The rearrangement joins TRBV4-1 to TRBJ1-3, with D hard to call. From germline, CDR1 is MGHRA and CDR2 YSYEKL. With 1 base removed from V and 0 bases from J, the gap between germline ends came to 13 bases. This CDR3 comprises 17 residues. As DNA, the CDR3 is TGCGCCAGCAGCCAAGTCGGGAGGGCGACCTCTGGAAACACCATATATTTT. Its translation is CASSQVGRATSGNTIYF.

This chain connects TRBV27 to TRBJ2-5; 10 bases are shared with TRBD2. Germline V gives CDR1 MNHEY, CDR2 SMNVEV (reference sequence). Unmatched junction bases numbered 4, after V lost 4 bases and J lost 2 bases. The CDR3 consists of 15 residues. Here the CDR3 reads CASSSGLAVQETQYF. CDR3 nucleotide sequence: TGTGCCAGCAGTTCCGGACTAGCGGTGCAAGAGACCCAGTACTTC.

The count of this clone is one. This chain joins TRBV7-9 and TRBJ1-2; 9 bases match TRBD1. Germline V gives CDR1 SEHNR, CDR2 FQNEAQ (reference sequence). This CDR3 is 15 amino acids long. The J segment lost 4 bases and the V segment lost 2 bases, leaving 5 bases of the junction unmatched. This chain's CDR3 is CASSLSGTGTYGYTF. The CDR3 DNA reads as TGTGCCAGCAGCTTAAGTGGGACAGGGACCTATGGCTACACCTTC.

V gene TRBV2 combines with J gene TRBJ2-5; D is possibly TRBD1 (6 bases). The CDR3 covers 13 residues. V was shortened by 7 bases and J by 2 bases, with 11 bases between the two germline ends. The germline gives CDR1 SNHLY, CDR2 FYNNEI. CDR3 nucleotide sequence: TGTGCCAGCAATGGACAGACTCAAGAGACCCAGTACTTC. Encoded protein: CASNGQTQETQYF.

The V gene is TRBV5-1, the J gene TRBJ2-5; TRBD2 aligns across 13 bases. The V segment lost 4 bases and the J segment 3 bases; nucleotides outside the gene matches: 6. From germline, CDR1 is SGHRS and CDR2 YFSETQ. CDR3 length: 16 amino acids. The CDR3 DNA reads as TGCGCCAGCAGCCTCGGGACTAGCGGGGCTGAAGAGACCCAGTACTTC. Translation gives CASSLGTSGAEETQYF. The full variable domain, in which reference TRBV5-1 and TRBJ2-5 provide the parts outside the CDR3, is KAGVTQTPRYLIKTRGQQVTLSCSPISGHRSVSWYQQTPGQGLQFLFEYFSETQRNKGNFPGRFSGRQFSNSRSEMNVSTLELGDSALYLCASSLGTSGAEETQYFGPGTRLLVL.

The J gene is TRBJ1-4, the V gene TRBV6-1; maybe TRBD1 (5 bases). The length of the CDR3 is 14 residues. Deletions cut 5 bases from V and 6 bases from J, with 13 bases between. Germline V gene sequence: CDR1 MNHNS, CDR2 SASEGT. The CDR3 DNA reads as TGTGCCAGCAGTATGGTAGGGACGGATGAAAAACTGTTTTTT. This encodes CASSMVGTDEKLFF.

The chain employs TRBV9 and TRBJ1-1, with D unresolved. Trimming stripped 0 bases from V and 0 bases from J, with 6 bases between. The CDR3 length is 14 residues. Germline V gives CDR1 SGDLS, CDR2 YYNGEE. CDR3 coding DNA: TGTGCCAGCAGCGTAGAACCTTTGAACACTGAAGCTTTCTTT. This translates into CASSVEPLNTEAFF.

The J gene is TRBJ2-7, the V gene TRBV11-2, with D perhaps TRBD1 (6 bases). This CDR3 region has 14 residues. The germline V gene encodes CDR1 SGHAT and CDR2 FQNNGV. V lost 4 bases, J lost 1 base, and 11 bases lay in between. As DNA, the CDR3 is TGTGCCAGCAGCTACCGGGACAAGTCCTACGAGCAGTACTTC. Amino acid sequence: CASSYRDKSYEQYF.

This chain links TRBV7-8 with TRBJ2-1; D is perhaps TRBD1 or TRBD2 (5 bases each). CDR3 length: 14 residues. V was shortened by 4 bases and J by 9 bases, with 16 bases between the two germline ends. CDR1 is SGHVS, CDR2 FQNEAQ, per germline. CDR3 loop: CASSSRLGGGEQFF. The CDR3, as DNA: TGTGCCAGCAGCTCTAGATTGGGTGGGGGTGAGCAGTTCTTC.

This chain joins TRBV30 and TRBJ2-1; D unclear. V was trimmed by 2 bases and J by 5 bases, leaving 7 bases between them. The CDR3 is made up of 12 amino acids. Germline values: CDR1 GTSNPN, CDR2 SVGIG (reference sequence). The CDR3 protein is CAWSRPHNEQFF. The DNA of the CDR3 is TGTGCCTGGAGTCGACCCCACAATGAGCAGTTCTTC.

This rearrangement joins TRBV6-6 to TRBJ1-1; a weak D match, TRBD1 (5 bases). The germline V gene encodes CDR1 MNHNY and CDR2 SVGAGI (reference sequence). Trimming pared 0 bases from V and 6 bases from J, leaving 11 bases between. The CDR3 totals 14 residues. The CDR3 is CASSYSRGTPEAFF. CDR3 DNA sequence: TGTGCCAGCAGTTACTCCCGGGGGACCCCTGAAGCTTTCTTT.

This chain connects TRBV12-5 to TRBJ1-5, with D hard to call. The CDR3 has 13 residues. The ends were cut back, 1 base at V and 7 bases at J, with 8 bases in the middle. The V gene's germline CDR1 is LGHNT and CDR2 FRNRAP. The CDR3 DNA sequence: TGTGCTAGTGGTTTGGAGGGAAACCAGCCCCAGCATTTT. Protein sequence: CASGLEGNQPQHF.

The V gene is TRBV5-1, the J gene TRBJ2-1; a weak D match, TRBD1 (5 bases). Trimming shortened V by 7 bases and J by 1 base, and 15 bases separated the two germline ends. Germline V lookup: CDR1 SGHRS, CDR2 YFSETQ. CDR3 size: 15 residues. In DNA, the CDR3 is TGCGCCAGCCACGATTTAGGGGTGTCCTACAATGAGCAGTTCTTC. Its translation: CASHDLGVSYNEQFF.

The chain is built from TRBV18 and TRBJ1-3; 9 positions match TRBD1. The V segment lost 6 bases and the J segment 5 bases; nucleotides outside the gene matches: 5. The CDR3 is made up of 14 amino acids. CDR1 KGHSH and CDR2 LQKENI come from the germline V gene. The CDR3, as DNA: TGTGCCAGCTCCCTCGGGACAGGGAGAAACACCATATATTTT. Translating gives CASSLGTGRNTIYF. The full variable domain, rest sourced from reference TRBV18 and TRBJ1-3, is NAGVMQNPRHLVRRRGQEARLRCSPMKGHSHVYWYRQLPEEGLKFMVYLQKENIIDESGMPKERFSAEFPKEGPSILRIQQVVRGDSAAYFCASSLGTGRNTIYFGEGSWLTVV.

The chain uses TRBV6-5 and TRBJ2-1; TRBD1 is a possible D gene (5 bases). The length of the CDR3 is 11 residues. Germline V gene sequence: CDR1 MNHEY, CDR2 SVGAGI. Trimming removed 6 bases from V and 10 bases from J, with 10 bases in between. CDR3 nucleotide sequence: TGTGCCAGCAGCAAAACAGGCGAGCAGTTCTTC. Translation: CASSKTGEQFF.

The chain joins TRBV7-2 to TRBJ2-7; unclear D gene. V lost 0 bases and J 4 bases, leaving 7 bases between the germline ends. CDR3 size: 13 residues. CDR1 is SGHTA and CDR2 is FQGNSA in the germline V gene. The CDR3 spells CASSLAQQYEQYF. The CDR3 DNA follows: TGTGCCAGCAGCTTAGCACAGCAATACGAGCAGTACTTC. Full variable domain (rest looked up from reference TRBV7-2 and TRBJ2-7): GAGVSQSPSNKVTEKGKDVELRCDPISGHTALYWYRQSLGQGLEFLIYFQGNSAPDKSGLPSDRFSAERTGGSVSTLTIQRTQQEDSAVYLCASSLAQQYEQYFGPGTRLTVT.

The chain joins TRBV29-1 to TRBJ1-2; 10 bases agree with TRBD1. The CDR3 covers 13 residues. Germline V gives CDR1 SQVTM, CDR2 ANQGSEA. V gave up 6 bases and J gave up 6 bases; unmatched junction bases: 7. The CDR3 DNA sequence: TGCAGCGTCCGGGGACAGGGGCCCGATGGCTACACCTTC. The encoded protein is CSVRGQGPDGYTF.

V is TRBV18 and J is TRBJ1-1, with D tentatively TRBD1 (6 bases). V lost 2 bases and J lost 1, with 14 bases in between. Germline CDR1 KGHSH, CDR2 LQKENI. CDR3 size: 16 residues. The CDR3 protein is CASSPDSLQGNTEAFF. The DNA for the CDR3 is TGTGCCAGCTCACCAGATAGTTTACAGGGGAACACTGAAGCTTTCTTT.

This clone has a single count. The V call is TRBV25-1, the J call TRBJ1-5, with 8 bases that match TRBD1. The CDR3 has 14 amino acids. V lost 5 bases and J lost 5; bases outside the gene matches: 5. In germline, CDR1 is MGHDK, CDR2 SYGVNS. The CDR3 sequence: CASSRTGPHQPQHF. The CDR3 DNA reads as TGTGCCAGCAGTCGGACAGGGCCTCATCAGCCCCAGCATTTT.

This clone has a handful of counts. This chain's CDR3 is CASSDSDRGETDTQYF. For the CDR3, the DNA is TGTGCCAGCAGTGACTCGGACAGGGGTGAGACAGATACGCAGTATTTT. The V and J genes are TRBV6-4 and TRBJ2-3; 9 bases map to TRBD1. V shed 0 bases, J shed 3 bases, and the junction held 4 bases outside the gene matches. Per the germline V gene, CDR1 is MRHNA and CDR2 is SNTAGT. The length of the CDR3 is 16 residues.

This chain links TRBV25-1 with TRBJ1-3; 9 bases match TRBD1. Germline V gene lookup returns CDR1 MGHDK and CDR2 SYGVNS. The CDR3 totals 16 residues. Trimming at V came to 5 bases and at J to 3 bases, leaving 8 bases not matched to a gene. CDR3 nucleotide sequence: TGTGCCAGCAGTTTGCGTACAGGGGGCGGTGGAAACACCATATATTTT. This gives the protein CASSLRTGGGGNTIYF.

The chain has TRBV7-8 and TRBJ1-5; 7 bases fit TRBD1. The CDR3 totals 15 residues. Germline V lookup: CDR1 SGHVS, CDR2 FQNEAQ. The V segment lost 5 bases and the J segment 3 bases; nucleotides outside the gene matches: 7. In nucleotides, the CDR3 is TGTGCCAGCAGCGCCCTAGGACAGGACAATCAGCCCCAGCATTTT. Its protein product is CASSALGQDNQPQHF.

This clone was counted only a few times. DNA for the CDR3: TGTGCCAGCGCCGCCGGGGGATTCCAGGGACTAGCCTCCTACGAGCAGTACTTC. Translated: CASAAGGFQGLASYEQYF. V and J are TRBV27 and TRBJ2-7, with TRBD2 matching 9 bases. The V and J ends lost 8 bases and 0 bases, in that order; junction bases with no gene match: 17. The CDR3 has 18 amino acids. Germline CDR1 and CDR2: MNHEY and SMNVEV (reference sequence).

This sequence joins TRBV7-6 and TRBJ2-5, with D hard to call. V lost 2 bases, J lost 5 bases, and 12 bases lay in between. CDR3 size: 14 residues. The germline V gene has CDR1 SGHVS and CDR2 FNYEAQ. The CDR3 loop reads CASSLFSWVETQYF. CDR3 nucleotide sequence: TGTGCCAGCAGCTTATTCTCGTGGGTGGAGACCCAGTACTTC.

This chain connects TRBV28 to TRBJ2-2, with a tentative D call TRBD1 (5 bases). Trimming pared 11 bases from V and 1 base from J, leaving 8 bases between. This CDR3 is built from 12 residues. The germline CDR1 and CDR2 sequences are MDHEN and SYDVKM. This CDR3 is CAETGNTGELFF. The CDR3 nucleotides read TGTGCCGAAACAGGGAACACCGGGGAGCTGTTTTTT. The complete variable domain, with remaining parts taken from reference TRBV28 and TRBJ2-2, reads DVKVTQSSRYLVKRTGEKVFLECVQDMDHENMFWYRQDPGLGLRLIYFSYDVKMKEKGDIPEGYSVSREKKERFSLILESASTNQTSMYLCAETGNTGELFFGEGSRLTVL.

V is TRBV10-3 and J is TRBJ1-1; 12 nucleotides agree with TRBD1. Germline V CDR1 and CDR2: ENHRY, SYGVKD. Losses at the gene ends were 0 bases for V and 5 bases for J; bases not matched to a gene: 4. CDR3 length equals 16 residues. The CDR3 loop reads CAISESLGQGATEAFF. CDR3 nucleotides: TGTGCCATCAGTGAGTCACTGGGACAGGGGGCGACTGAAGCTTTCTTT.

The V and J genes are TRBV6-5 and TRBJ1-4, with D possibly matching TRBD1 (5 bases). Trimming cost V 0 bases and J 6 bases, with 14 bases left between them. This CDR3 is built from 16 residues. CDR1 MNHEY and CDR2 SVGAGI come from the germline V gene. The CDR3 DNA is TGTGCCAGCAGTTACTCTCTGGGCCGGGGGTATGAAAAACTGTTTTTT. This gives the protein CASSYSLGRGYEKLFF.

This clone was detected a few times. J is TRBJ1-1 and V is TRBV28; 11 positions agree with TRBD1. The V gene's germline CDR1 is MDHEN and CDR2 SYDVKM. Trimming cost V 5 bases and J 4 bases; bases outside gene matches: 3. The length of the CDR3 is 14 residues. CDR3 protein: CASSPGTGGTEAFF. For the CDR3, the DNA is TGTGCCAGCAGTCCCGGGACAGGGGGCACTGAAGCTTTCTTT.

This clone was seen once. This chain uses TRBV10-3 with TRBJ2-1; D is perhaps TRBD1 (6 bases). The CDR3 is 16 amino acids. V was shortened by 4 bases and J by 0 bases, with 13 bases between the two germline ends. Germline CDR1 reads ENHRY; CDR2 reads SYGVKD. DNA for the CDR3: TGTGCCATCAGTGGCCGAGCGACAGGCTCCTACAATGAGCAGTTCTTC. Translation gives CAISGRATGSYNEQFF.